Each of the 28 T cell receptor beta chains below was sequenced from the same sample in a study of blood T cell repertoires in COVID-19. Assay used: immunoSEQ multiplex PCR; TCRdb lists only in-frame clones, some missing. The sample records about 320,000 clones, more than 90% being singletons. What was sequenced was PBMCs or T cells enriched from blood (not recorded which). The source is a woman aged 25 to 39 who had been exposed to COVID-19.

The chain employs TRBV20-1 and TRBJ2-5, with 8 bases lining up with TRBD2. CDR3 length equals 11 residues. Trimming at V came to 7 bases and at J to 5 bases, leaving 3 bases not matched to a gene. From germline, CDR1 is DFQATT and CDR2 SNEGSKA (reference sequence). CDR3 in DNA: TGCAGTGTGAAGCGGGGGGAGACCCAGTACTTC. Translation: CSVKRGETQYF.

This clone appeared once. V and J are TRBV12-3 or TRBV12-4 and TRBJ1-2, with D perhaps matching TRBD1 (6 bases). Trimming cost V 7 bases and J 8 bases, with 17 bases left between them. The CDR3 sequence is 13 residues long. In DNA form, the CDR3 reads TGTGCCAGCACCCAGGGGACTATTGACGGCTACACCTTC. Translating it yields CASTQGTIDGYTF.

Only one count was recorded for this clone. The V call is TRBV10-3, the J call TRBJ1-3; TRBD1 is a possible D gene (5 bases). CDR1 and CDR2 from the germline V gene are ENHRY and SYGVKD. Trimming pared 8 bases from V and 8 bases from J, leaving 10 bases between. CDR3 length equals 11 residues. This CDR3 reads CAIPGRHTIYF. For the CDR3, the DNA is TGTGCCATCCCAGGGAGGCACACCATATATTTT.

This chain links TRBV5-1 with TRBJ1-2; D remains unclear. Germline CDR1 is SGHRS and CDR2 is YFSETQ. The length of the CDR3 is 16 residues. V lost 0 bases and J lost 1, with 13 bases in between. CDR3 amino acids: CASSLGLRNHNYGYTF. CDR3 DNA sequence: TGCGCCAGCAGCTTGGGACTCCGCAACCATAACTATGGCTACACCTTC. The whole variable domain, remainder taken from reference TRBV5-1 and TRBJ1-2, is KAGVTQTPRYLIKTRGQQVTLSCSPISGHRSVSWYQQTPGQGLQFLFEYFSETQRNKGNFPGRFSGRQFSNSRSEMNVSTLELGDSALYLCASSLGLRNHNYGYTFGSGTRLTVV.

This clone is a singleton in its sample. The chain combines TRBV20-1 with TRBJ2-7; D remains ambiguous. V lost 3 bases and J lost 5, with 2 bases in between. The CDR3 loop spans 9 amino acids. The V gene's germline CDR1 is DFQATT and CDR2 SNEGSKA (reference sequence). The CDR3 loop reads CSASDEQYF. The CDR3 region has the DNA TGCAGTGCTAGCGACGAGCAGTACTTC.

The V gene is TRBV4-1, the J gene TRBJ1-1; TRBD1 might be the D (6 bases). The germline V and J ends were trimmed by 6 bases and 1 base, with 21 bases remaining between them. CDR3 size: 17 residues. Germline CDR1 and CDR2: MGHRA and YSYEKL. The CDR3 is CASSRTPRTATNTEAFF. CDR3 bases: TGCGCCAGCAGTCGAACCCCCCGGACAGCGACGAACACTGAAGCTTTCTTT.

The chain recombines TRBV7-2 with TRBJ2-3, with 11 bases identical to TRBD2. In germline, CDR1 is SGHTA, CDR2 FQGNSA. V dropped 5 bases and J dropped 2; count of bases not matched to a gene: 6. The CDR3 has 16 amino acids. The CDR3 loop is CASSPGTSGITDTQYF. The CDR3 DNA sequence: TGTGCCAGCAGCCCCGGGACTAGCGGCATCACAGATACGCAGTATTTT.

This clone appeared a single time. The chain employs TRBV7-2 and TRBJ1-6; D may be TRBD1 (6 bases). This CDR3 contains 17 residues. Trimming cost V 0 bases and J 8 bases, with 17 bases left between them. From germline, CDR1 is SGHTA and CDR2 FQGNSA. This CDR3 is CASSLALNREMYSPLHF. DNA for the CDR3: TGTGCCAGCAGCTTAGCGCTAAACAGGGAAATGTATTCACCCCTCCACTTT. Based on the CDR3 plus reference TRBV7-2 and TRBJ1-6, the full variable domain is GAGVSQSPSNKVTEKGKDVELRCDPISGHTALYWYRQSLGQGLEFLIYFQGNSAPDKSGLPSDRFSAERTGGSVSTLTIQRTQQEDSAVYLCASSLALNREMYSPLHFGNGTRLTVT.

This sequence joins TRBV25-1 and TRBJ2-7, with D maybe TRBD1 (6 bases). The CDR3 spans 12 residues. V shed 5 bases and J shed 5 bases, with 10 bases lying between them. Germline V gives CDR1 MGHDK, CDR2 SYGVNS. CDR3 residues: CASSLQGHEQYF. CDR3 in DNA: TGTGCCAGCAGTTTACAGGGCCACGAGCAGTACTTC.

The chain has TRBV18 and TRBJ1-6, with 7 bases fitting TRBD1. In germline, CDR1 is KGHSH, CDR2 LQKENI. The CDR3 contains 16 residues. V gave up 3 bases and J gave up 8 bases; unmatched junction bases: 10. DNA of the CDR3: TGTGCCAGCTCACCGGGCAGGGGGGAAATTGATTCACCCCTCCACTTT. Protein sequence: CASSPGRGEIDSPLHF.

The chain recombines TRBV10-3 with TRBJ2-1; 10 nucleotides align to TRBD1. This CDR3 is 14 amino acids long. Germline V gene sequence: CDR1 ENHRY, CDR2 SYGVKD. V was pared by 2 bases and J by 8 bases, with 3 bases of the junction left unmatched. CDR3 in DNA: TGTGCCATCAGTGAGCGGACAGGGGGGCATGAGCAGTTCTTC. It translates to CAISERTGGHEQFF.

The rearrangement uses TRBV10-3 and TRBJ2-7, with TRBD1 identical over 7 bases. CDR1 and CDR2 (germline): ENHRY, SYGVKD. The V gene end was trimmed by 0 bases and the J gene end by 3 bases; junction bases not matched to a gene: 5. The CDR3 has 15 residues. This chain's CDR3 is CAISESGQRDYEQYF. CDR3 DNA: TGTGCCATCAGTGAGTCGGGACAGCGCGACTACGAGCAGTACTTC.

The chain employs TRBV5-1 and TRBJ2-3; TRBD2 matches 11 bases. J gave up 5 bases and V 3 bases, and 8 bases lay outside the gene matches. The germline V gene has CDR1 SGHRS and CDR2 YFSETQ. The CDR3 length is 16 residues. Written as DNA, the CDR3 is TGCGCCAGCAGCTCCGGACTAGCGGGTAACCGAGATACGCAGTATTTT. Translating gives CASSSGLAGNRDTQYF.

The rearrangement joins TRBV19 to TRBJ1-2; the match to TRBD1 covers 7 bases. Germline V gene sequence: CDR1 LNHDA, CDR2 SQIVND (reference sequence). This CDR3 comprises 14 residues. J was trimmed by 4 bases and V by 7 bases; bases with no gene match: 9. The chain's CDR3 is CASKGDRATYGYTF. The CDR3 DNA follows: TGTGCCAGTAAAGGCGACAGGGCGACCTATGGCTACACCTTC.

The chain carries TRBV28 and TRBJ2-3, with 10 nucleotides matching TRBD2. This CDR3 spans 19 amino acids. Trimming cost V 5 bases and J 4 bases; bases outside gene matches: 18. The germline V gene has CDR1 MDHEN and CDR2 SYDVKM. The CDR3 DNA is TGTGCCAGCAGTGACTTGTGGGGTGTTAGCGGGGGGTCAGCAGATACGCAGTATTTT. Its translation: CASSDLWGVSGGSADTQYF. The full variable domain, rest sourced from reference TRBV28 and TRBJ2-3, is DVKVTQSSRYLVKRTGEKVFLECVQDMDHENMFWYRQDPGLGLRLIYFSYDVKMKEKGDIPEGYSVSREKKERFSLILESASTNQTSMYLCASSDLWGVSGGSADTQYFGPGTRLTVL.

This sequence joins TRBV30 and TRBJ1-1; D unresolved. The CDR3 is 11 amino acids. The germline V gene has CDR1 GTSNPN and CDR2 SVGIG (reference sequence). The germline V and J ends were trimmed by 0 bases and 8 bases, with 7 bases remaining between them. Here the CDR3 DNA reads TGTGCCTGGAGTGTACGAGGGGAAGCTTTCTTT. Its translation is CAWSVRGEAFF. Together with reference TRBV30 and TRBJ1-1, the CDR3 gives the full variable domain: SQTIHQWPATLVQPVGSPLSLECTVEGTSNPNLYWYRQAAGRGLQLLFYSVGIGQISSEVPQNLSASRPQDRQFILSSKKLLLSDSGFYLCAWSVRGEAFFGQGTRLTVV.

This chain's CDR3 is CASSSLTSGGWETQYF. CDR3 sequence (DNA): TGTGCCAGCAGTTCTTTGACTAGCGGGGGTTGGGAGACCCAGTACTTC. The genes are TRBV27 and TRBJ2-5; 12 bases map to TRBD2. Germline V gives CDR1 MNHEY, CDR2 SMNVEV (reference sequence). This CDR3 spans 16 amino acids. J was trimmed by 5 bases and V by 4 bases; bases with no gene match: 8.

The chain combines TRBV6-5 with TRBJ1-1; D possibly corresponds to TRBD1 (5 bases). V gave up 3 bases and J gave up 1 base, with 12 bases separating them. The CDR3 contains 15 residues. The V gene's germline CDR1 is MNHEY and CDR2 SVGAGI. CDR3 residues: CASSYSGHKNTEAFF. The CDR3 coding sequence is TGTGCCAGCAGTTATAGTGGACACAAGAACACTGAAGCTTTCTTT.

J is TRBJ2-5 and V is TRBV5-5; 9 nucleotides match TRBD2. V was clipped by 2 bases and J by 5 bases; unmatched bases: 10. The germline CDR1 and CDR2 sequences are SGHKS and YYEKEE (reference sequence). The CDR3 consists of 16 residues. This CDR3 reads CASSLSGTSWSETQYF. In DNA form, the CDR3 reads TGTGCCAGCAGCTTATCCGGGACTAGCTGGTCTGAGACCCAGTACTTC.

This clone was detected a few times. The V and J genes are TRBV4-2 and TRBJ1-4, with 11 bases lining up with TRBD1. The trim removed 1 base at V and 6 bases at J, leaving 7 bases unmatched. CDR1 is LGHNA and CDR2 is YNFKEQ in the germline V gene. The CDR3 has 17 amino acids. The DNA for the CDR3 is TGTGCCAGCAGCCAAGCCGCTGGACAGGGGGCATATGAAAAACTGTTTTTT. It encodes CASSQAAGQGAYEKLFF.

The V gene is TRBV25-1, the J gene TRBJ1-6, with D unresolved. CDR1 is MGHDK and CDR2 is SYGVNS in the germline V gene. V was shortened by 1 base and J by 9 bases, with 22 bases between the two germline ends. The CDR3 contains 18 residues. The CDR3 DNA reads TGTGCCAGCAGTGAATTAAGTCCCGCGGCAGATCAGAGTTCACCCCTCCACTTT. Translated, it gives CASSELSPAADQSSPLHF. The whole variable domain, remainder taken from reference TRBV25-1 and TRBJ1-6, is EADIYQTPRYLVIGTGKKITLECSQTMGHDKMYWYQQDPGMELHLIHYSYGVNSTEKGDLSSESTVSRIRTEHFPLTLESARPSHTSQYLCASSELSPAADQSSPLHFGNGTRLTVT.

V and J are TRBV5-1 and TRBJ2-1; 14 bases are a match to TRBD2. This CDR3 comprises 16 residues. Trimming removed 4 bases from V and 6 bases from J; junction bases left unmatched: 6. The germline gives CDR1 SGHRS, CDR2 YFSETQ. The CDR3 loop reads CASSPGLAGGTNEQFF. CDR3 DNA: TGCGCCAGCAGCCCAGGACTAGCGGGGGGAACCAATGAGCAGTTCTTC.

The chain recombines TRBV2 with TRBJ1-3, with D unresolved. The V end lost 4 bases, the J end lost 3 bases, and 10 bases lay between the germline ends. The CDR3 is made up of 14 amino acids. Looked up from germline, CDR1 is SNHLY and CDR2 is FYNNEI. In nucleotides, the CDR3 is TGTGCCAGCAGTGTCGTGAATAGTGGAAACACCATATATTTT. This translates into CASSVVNSGNTIYF.

Only a few counts were recorded for this clone. DNA of the CDR3: TGCGCCAGCACCCGGACAGGCCCTTCTAACTATGGCTACACCTTC. Translating gives CASTRTGPSNYGYTF. This chain joins TRBV4-1 and TRBJ1-2; 7 nucleotides align to TRBD1. Germline V lookup: CDR1 MGHRA, CDR2 YSYEKL. V gave up 7 bases and J gave up 0 bases; unmatched junction bases: 8. This CDR3 spans 15 amino acids.

The chain joins TRBV9 to TRBJ2-5, with D maybe TRBD1 (5 bases). Per germline, CDR1 SGDLS and CDR2 YYNGEE. V lost 4 bases and J lost 4, with 14 bases in between. The CDR3 length is 14 residues. This CDR3 reads CASSPKGMGETQYF. CDR3 nucleotides: TGTGCCAGCAGCCCGAAGGGGATGGGAGAGACCCAGTACTTC.

The chain carries TRBV6-5 and TRBJ1-4; the D is unclear. The germline V gene has CDR1 MNHEY and CDR2 SVGAGI. The V end was cut by 4 bases, the J end by 4 bases, with 16 bases between. This CDR3 comprises 16 residues. CDR3 sequence reads: CASSSGGRLDNEKLFF. The DNA for the CDR3 is TGTGCCAGCAGTTCCGGCGGCCGACTGGATAATGAAAAACTGTTTTTT.

This chain uses TRBV6-4 with TRBJ2-4, with 11 bases aligning to TRBD2. V trimming: 5 bases; J trimming: 7 bases; junction bases outside the gene matches: 1. This CDR3 comprises 13 residues. The germline V gene has CDR1 MRHNA and CDR2 SNTAGT. CDR3 loop: CASSPSGGNIQYF. The CDR3 nucleotides read TGTGCCAGCAGTCCTAGCGGGGGGAACATTCAGTACTTC.

The gene calls are TRBV7-2 and TRBJ1-2; 9 nucleotides match TRBD1. This CDR3 contains 16 residues. Germline CDR1 reads SGHTA; CDR2 reads FQGNSA. The V and J ends lost 5 bases and 5 bases, in that order; junction bases with no gene match: 12. The CDR3 coding sequence is TGTGCCAGCAGCCCGGGACAGGGAGTATCCGCATATGGCTACACCTTC. It encodes CASSPGQGVSAYGYTF.